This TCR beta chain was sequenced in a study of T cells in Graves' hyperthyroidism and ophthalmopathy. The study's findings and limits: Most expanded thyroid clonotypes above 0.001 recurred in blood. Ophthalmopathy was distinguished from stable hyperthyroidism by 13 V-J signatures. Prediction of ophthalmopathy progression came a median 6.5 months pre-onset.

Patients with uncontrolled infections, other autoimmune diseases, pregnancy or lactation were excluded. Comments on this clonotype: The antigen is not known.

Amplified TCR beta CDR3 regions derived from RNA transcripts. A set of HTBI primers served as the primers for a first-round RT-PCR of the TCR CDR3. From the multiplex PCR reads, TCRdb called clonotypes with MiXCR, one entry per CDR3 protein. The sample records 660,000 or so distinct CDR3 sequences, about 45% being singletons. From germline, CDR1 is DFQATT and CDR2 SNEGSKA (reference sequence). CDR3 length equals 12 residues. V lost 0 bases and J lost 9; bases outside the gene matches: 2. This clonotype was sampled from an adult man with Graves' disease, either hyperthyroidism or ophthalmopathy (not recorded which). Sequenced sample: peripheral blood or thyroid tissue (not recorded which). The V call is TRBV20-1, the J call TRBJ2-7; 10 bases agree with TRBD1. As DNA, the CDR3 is TGCAGTGCTAGAGATTGGACAGGGGGGCAGTACTTC. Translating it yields CSARDWTGGQYF.